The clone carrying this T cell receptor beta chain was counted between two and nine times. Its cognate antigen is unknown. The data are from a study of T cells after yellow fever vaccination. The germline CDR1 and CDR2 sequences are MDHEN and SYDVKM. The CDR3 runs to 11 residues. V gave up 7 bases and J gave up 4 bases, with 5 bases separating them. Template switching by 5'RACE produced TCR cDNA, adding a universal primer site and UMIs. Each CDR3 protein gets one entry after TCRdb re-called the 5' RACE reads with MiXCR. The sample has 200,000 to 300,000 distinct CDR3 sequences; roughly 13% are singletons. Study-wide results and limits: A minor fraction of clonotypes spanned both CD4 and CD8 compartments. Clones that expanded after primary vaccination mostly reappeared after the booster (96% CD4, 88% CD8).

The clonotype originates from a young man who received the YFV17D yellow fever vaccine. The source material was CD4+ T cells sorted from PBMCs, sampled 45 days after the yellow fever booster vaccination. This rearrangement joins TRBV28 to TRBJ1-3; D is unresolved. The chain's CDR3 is CASTIGNTIYF. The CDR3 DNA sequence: TGTGCCAGCACAATAGGAAACACCATATATTTT.